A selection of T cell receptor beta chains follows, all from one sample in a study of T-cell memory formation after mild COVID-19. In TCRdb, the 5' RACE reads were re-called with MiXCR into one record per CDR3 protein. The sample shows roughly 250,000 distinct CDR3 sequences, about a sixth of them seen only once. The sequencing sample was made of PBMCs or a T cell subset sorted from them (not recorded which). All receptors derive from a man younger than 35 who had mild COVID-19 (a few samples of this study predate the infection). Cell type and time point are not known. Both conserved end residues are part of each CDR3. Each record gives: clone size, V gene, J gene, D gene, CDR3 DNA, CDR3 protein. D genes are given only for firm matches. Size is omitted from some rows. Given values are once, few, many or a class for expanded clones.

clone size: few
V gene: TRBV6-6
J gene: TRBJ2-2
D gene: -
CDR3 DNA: TGTGCCAGTGATAAGGGCAAAGGAAACACCGGGGAGCTGTTTTTT
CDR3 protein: CASDKGKGNTGELFF

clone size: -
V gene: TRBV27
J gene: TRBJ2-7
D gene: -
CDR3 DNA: TGTGCCAGCAGTTCGCAGACCTCCTCCTACGAGCAGTACTTC
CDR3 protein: CASSSQTSSYEQYF

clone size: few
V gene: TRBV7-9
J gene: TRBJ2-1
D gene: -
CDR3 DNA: TGTGCCAGCAGCAGGGGGGTTCGAGACAATGAGCAGTTCTTC
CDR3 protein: CASSRGVRDNEQFF

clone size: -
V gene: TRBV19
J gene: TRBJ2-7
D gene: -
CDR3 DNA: TGTGCCAGTAGCCGAATGGGGGCTTCCTACGAGCAGTACTTC
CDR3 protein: CASSRMGASYEQYF

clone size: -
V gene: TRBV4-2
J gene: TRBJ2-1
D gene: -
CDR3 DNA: TGTGCCAGCAGCCCTGAGCGGAGATCCTACAATGAGCAGTTCTTC
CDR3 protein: CASSPERRSYNEQFF

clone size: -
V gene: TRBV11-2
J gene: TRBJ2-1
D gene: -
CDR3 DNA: TGTGCCAGCAGCACGACAGGTACAGTCTACAATGAGCAGTTCTTC
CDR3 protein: CASSTTGTVYNEQFF

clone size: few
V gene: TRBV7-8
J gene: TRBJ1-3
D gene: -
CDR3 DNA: TGTGCCAGCAGGGTCGCGGGGTTGGGGTCTGGAAACACCATATATTTT
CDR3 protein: CASRVAGLGSGNTIYF

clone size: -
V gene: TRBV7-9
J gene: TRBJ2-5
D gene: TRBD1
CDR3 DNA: TGTGCCAGCAGCCCATCAACAGGGGTCGGGGAGACCCAGTACTTC
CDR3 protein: CASSPSTGVGETQYF

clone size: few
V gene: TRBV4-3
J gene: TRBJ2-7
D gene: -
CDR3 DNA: TGCGCCAGCAGCCAATACTTGTCCGGGACCAGCTCCTACGAGCAGTACTTC
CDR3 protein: CASSQYLSGTSSYEQYF

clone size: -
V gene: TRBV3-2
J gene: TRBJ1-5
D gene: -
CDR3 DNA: TGTGCCAGCAGCCAAGTAACAGAAGATCAGCCCCAGCATTTT
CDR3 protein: CASSQVTEDQPQHF

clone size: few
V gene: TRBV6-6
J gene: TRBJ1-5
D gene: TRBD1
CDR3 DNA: TGTGCCAGCAGGAAAGACAGGGGGGGAAATCAGCCCCAGCATTTT
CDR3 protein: CASRKDRGGNQPQHF

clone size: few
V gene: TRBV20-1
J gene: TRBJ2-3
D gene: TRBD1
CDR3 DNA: TGCAGTGCTCCGGACAGGGTCTCACAAGATACGCAGTATTTT
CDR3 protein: CSAPDRVSQDTQYF

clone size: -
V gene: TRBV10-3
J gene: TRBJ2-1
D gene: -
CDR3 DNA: TGTGCCATCAGGCCCAGCCTAGGGGGGAATGAGCAGTTCTTC
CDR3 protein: CAIRPSLGGNEQFF

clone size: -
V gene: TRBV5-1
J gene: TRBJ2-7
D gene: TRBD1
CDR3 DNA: TGCGCCAGCAGCTTGGGCGACAGGGATTTATACGAGCAGTACTTC
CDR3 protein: CASSLGDRDLYEQYF

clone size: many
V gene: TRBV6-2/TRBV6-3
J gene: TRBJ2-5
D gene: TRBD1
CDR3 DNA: TGTGCCAGCAGTTCACAGGGGTGGAAGACCCAGTACTTC
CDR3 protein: CASSSQGWKTQYF

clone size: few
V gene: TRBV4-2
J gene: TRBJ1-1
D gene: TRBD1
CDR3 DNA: TGTGCCAGCGGCGGACAGGAGAACACTGAAGCTTTCTTT
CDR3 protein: CASGGQENTEAFF

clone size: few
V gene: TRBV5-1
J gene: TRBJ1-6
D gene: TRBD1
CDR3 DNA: TGCGCCAGCAGCGAGTGGCAGGGGGGTTCACCCCTCCACTTT
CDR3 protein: CASSEWQGGSPLHF

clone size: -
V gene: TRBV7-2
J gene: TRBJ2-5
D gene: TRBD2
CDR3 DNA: TGTGCCAGCAGCTGGGGACTAGCGGGGGTCTCCACAGAGACCCAGTACTTC
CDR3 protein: CASSWGLAGVSTETQYF

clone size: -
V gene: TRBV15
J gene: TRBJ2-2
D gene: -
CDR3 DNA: TGTGCCACCAGCAGAGCCCCCGGGGAGCTGTTTTTT
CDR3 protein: CATSRAPGELFF

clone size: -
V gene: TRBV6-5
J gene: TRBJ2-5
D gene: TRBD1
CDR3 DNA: TGTGCCAGCAGTTACTCGATGGGACAGGGGGCCCAAGAGACCCAGTACTTC
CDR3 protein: CASSYSMGQGAQETQYF

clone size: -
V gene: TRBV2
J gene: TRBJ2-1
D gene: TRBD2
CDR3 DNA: TGTGCCCGACGGCGGGGGGGTAGCTCCTACAATGAGCAGTTCTTC
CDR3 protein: CARRRGGSSYNEQFF

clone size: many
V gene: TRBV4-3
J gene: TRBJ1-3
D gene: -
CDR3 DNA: TGCGCCAGCAGCCAAGGGAGGGGGAACTCTGGAAACACCATATATTTT
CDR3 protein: CASSQGRGNSGNTIYF

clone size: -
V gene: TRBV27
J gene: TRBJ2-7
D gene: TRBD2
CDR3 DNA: TGTGCCAGCAGGCGAGGGACTAGCGGGTGGTACTACGAGCAGTACTTC
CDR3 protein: CASRRGTSGWYYEQYF

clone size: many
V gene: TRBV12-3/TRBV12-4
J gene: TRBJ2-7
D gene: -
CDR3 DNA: TGTGCCAGCAGGCAGGCCCGATACCCCAATTCCTACGAGCAGTACTTC
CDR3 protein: CASRQARYPNSYEQYF

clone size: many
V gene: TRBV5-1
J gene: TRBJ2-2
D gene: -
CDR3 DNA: TGCGCCAGCAGCGTGGACAGCACCGGGGAGCTGTTTTTT
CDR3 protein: CASSVDSTGELFF

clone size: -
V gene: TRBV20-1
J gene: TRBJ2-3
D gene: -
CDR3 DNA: TGCAGTGCTAGCTTGACCCATACGCAGTATTTT
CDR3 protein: CSASLTHTQYF

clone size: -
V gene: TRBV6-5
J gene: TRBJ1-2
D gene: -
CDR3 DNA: TGTGCCAGCAGTTACGGGCTCGGTCGGGGGTTCGGCTACACCTTC
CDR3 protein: CASSYGLGRGFGYTF

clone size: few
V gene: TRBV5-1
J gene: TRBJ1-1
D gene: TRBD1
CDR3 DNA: TGCGCCAGCACTGAACAGGGGGCGCGGACTGAAGCTTTCTTT
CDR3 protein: CASTEQGARTEAFF

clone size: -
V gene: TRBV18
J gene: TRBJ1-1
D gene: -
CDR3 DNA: TGTGCCAGCTCGGCCTGGGGCGACACTGAAGCTTTCTTT
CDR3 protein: CASSAWGDTEAFF

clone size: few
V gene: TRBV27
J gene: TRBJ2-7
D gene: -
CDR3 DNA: TGTGCCAGCAGTTTAGCGGCAGTAGGGTCCTACGAGCAGTACTTC
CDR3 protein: CASSLAAVGSYEQYF

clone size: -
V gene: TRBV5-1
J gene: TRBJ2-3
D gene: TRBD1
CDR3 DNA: TGCGCCAGCAGCTTGCCGGGACAGACAGATACGCAGTATTTT
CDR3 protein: CASSLPGQTDTQYF

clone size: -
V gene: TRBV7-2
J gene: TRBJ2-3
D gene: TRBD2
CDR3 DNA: TGTGCCAGCAGCCAAGGTAGCGGGGGGGCCTTAGATACGCAGTATTTT
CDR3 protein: CASSQGSGGALDTQYF

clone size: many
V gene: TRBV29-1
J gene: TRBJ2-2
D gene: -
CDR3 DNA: TGCAGCGTTGAAGGACGTCCATCGACCGGGGAGCTGTTTTTT
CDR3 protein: CSVEGRPSTGELFF

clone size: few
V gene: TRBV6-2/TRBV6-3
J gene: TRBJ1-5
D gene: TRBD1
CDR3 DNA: TGTGCCAGCAGGGACAGGGGGGGCGTCCAGCCCCAGCATTTT
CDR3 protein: CASRDRGGVQPQHF

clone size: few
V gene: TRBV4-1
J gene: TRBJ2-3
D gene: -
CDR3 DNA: TGCGCCAGCAGCCAGTCGGTCCTAGGGGAAGATACGCAGTATTTT
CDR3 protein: CASSQSVLGEDTQYF

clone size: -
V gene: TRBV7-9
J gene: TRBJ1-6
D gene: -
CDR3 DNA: TGTGCCAGCAGCCGGACTCAGGAGGATAATTCACCCCTCCACTTT
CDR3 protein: CASSRTQEDNSPLHF

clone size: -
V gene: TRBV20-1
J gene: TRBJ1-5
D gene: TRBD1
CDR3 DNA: TGCAGTGCTGGGACAGGCATTAGCAATCAGCCCCAGCATTTT
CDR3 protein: CSAGTGISNQPQHF

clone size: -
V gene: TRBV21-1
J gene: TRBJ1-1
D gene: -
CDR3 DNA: TGTGCCAGCAGCAACCGGGACAGGGTCGAAGCTTTCTTT
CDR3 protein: CASSNRDRVEAFF

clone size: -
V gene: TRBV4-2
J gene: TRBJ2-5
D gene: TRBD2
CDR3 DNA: TGTGCCAGCAGCCAAGACCTAGGCGGGGGGGCTTTGGTGTCAGAGACCCAGTACTTC
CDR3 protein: CASSQDLGGGALVSETQYF

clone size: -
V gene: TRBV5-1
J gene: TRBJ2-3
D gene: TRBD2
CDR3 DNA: TGCGCCAGCAGGCTAGCGGGGGGCACTAGCACAGATACGCAGTATTTT
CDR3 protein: CASRLAGGTSTDTQYF

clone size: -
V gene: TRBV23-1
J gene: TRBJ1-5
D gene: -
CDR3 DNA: TGCGCCAGCAGGGACCCAGGGATTTATAGCAATCAGCCCCAGCATTTT
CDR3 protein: CASRDPGIYSNQPQHF

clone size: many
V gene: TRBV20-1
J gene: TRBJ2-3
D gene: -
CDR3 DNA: TGCAGTGCTTACAGGGTGGGTTCCACAGATACGCAGTATTTT
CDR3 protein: CSAYRVGSTDTQYF

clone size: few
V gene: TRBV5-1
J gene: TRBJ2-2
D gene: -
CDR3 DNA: TGCGCCAGCAGCTCGACTAGCACCGGGGAGCTGTTTTTT
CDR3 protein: CASSSTSTGELFF

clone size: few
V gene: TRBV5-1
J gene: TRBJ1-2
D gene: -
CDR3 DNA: TGCGCCAGCAGCTTGGGGGACGTAAACTATGGCTACACCTTC
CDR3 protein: CASSLGDVNYGYTF

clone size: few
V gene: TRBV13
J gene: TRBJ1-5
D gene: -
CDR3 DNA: TGTGCCAGCAGCTTGGGGGGGCGGGGGCAGCCCCAGCATTTT
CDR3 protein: CASSLGGRGQPQHF

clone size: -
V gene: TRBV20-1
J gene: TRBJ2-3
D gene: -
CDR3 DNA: TGCAGTGCTAGAGAGGCGACAGGCACAGATACGCAGTATTTT
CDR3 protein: CSAREATGTDTQYF

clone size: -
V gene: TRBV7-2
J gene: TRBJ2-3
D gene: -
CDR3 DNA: TGTGCCAGCAGCCCCGGGACCCTGGCGTTAGATACGCAGTATTTT
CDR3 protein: CASSPGTLALDTQYF

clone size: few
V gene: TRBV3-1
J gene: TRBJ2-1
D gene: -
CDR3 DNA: TGTGCCAGCAGCCAGGCCCCAAGCGAGCAGTTCTTC
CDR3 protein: CASSQAPSEQFF

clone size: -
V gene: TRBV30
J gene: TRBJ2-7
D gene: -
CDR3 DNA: TGTGCCTGGAGTGTAAGTTCGGAAGGGTCGTGGGAGCAGTACTTC
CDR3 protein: CAWSVSSEGSWEQYF

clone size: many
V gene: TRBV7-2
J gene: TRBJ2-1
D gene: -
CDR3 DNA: TGTGCCAGCTCGGGGTACAATGAGCAGTTCTTC
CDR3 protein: CASSGYNEQFF

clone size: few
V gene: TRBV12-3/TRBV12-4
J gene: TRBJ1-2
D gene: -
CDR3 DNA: TGTGCCAGCACCCCCGGGGACACTCCCACTTGGGGCTACACCTTC
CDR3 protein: CASTPGDTPTWGYTF

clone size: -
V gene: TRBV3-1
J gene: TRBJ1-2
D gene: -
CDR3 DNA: TGTGCCAGCAGCCAAGGTGAAACTGCTCTTTTCACCTTC
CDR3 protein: CASSQGETALFTF

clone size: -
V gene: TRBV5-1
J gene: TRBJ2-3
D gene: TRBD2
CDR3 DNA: TGCGCCAGCTGGGAGGGGACAGATACGCAGTATTTT
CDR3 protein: CASWEGTDTQYF

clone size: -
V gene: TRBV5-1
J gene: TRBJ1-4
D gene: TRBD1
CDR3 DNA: TGCGCCAGCAAGCGGCAGGGGGAAGAAGATGAAAAACTGTTTTTT
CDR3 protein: CASKRQGEEDEKLFF

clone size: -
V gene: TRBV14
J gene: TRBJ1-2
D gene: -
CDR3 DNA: TGTGCCAGCAGCCCACGGACAGTTTCAATATATGGCTACACCTTC
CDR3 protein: CASSPRTVSIYGYTF

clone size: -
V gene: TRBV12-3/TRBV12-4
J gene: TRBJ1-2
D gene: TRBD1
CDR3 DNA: TGTGCCAGCAGTTTAGGGACAGGGGAAAACTATGGCTACACCTTC
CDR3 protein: CASSLGTGENYGYTF